This TCR beta chain was sequenced in a study of cytomegalovirus exposure and HLA in healthy donors. Overall study context: In a previous analysis, 117 million unique TCR beta sequences were found from some 180 million T cells.

Turning to this clone: Antigen specificity is unknown.

General study points: Sequencing artifact likely explains a cluster of highly shared sequence variants.

The CDR3 consists of 14 residues. The germline V gene has CDR1 MNHEY and CDR2 SMNVEV (reference sequence). Trimming at V came to 4 bases and at J to 7 bases, leaving 5 bases not matched to a gene. With 60 Vbeta and 13 Jbeta primers, the PCR was carried out. Repertoires were generated with immunoSEQ multiplex PCR, while TCRdb's copy carries only in-frame clones and drops some. The data contain around 150,000 clones, 75% to 90% of them singletons. The sequenced sample consisted of PBMCs. The receptor was derived from a woman aged 50 to 65 in good health and CMV-seropositive. The chain carries TRBV27 and TRBJ2-7; 12 bases are shared with TRBD2. The CDR3 spells CASSSWTSGAEQYF. In nucleotides, the CDR3 is TGTGCCAGCAGTTCCTGGACTAGCGGGGCGGAGCAGTACTTC.